These 7 T cell receptor beta chains were all obtained from the same sample, sequenced in a study of CD8 T cells in ankylosing spondylitis. Study-wide results and caveats: Blood from ankylosing spondylitis patients appeared to carry a characteristic eight-variant TCR beta motif.

TCRdb fed the 5' RACE reads into MiXCR, producing one record per CDR3 protein. The table records roughly 350,000 distinct CDR3 sequences, 6.5% to 10% of them present only once. Antigens of these TCRs are unknown. The sequenced material came from blood, either unsorted or a sorted T cell fraction (not recorded which). These receptors came from a male donor with ankylosing spondylitis.

This sequence joins TRBV6-2 or TRBV6-3 and TRBJ2-2; no clear D gene. Deletions cut 6 bases from V and 6 bases from J, with 11 bases between. The CDR3 is 13 residues long. Germline V lookup: CDR1 MNHEY, CDR2 SVGEGT. The CDR3 protein is CASSSIFPGELFF. DNA for the CDR3: TGTGCCAGCAGCTCAATCTTCCCCGGGGAGCTGTTTTTT.

The chain employs TRBV15 and TRBJ2-1; 14 nucleotides align to TRBD2. V was clipped by 0 bases and J by 6 bases; unmatched bases: 13. Germline values: CDR1 LNHNV, CDR2 YYDKDF (reference sequence). The CDR3 has 20 amino acids. This chain's CDR3 is CATSRDQAGTSGSLSNEQFF. The CDR3 nucleotides are TGTGCCACCAGCAGAGATCAGGCCGGGACTAGCGGGAGTTTATCCAATGAGCAGTTCTTC.

This clonotype was observed many times. CDR3 coding DNA: TGTGCCAGCAGCTTTGGGATGACAGATACGCAGTATTTT. Translating gives CASSFGMTDTQYF. The V gene is TRBV11-2, the J gene TRBJ2-3; D gene ambiguous. Germline V lookup: CDR1 SGHAT, CDR2 FQNNGV. V shed 3 bases and J shed 3 bases, with 7 bases lying between them. The CDR3 contains 13 residues.

The genes are TRBV7-9 and TRBJ1-4, with 8 bases identical to TRBD1. In germline, CDR1 is SEHNR, CDR2 FQNEAQ (reference sequence). V trimming: 4 bases; J trimming: 13 bases; junction bases outside the gene matches: 20. This CDR3 region has 17 residues. The CDR3 DNA follows: TGTGCCAGCAGCTCCACATCCCGGGACAGGTTTCGGCGGGGACTGTTTTTT. It codes for CASSSTSRDRFRRGLFF.

Worth noting for this clonotype: This may be a read error: a much more frequent sequence differs by one nucleotide. V gene TRBV7-3 combines with J gene TRBJ1-1; D is uncertain. Trimming took 1 base from V and 0 from J, leaving 3 bases between them. The germline V gene encodes CDR1 SGHTA and CDR2 FQGTGA. This CDR3 is built from 13 residues. DNA of the CDR3: TGTGCCAGCAGCTTAATGCTGAACACTGAAGCTTTCTTT. Encoded protein: CASSLMLNTEAFF.

The sample holds many counts of this clonotype. The chain has TRBV12-3 or TRBV12-4 and TRBJ2-5; no clear D. V shed 5 bases and J shed 1 base, with 8 bases lying between them. CDR3 size: 13 residues. The CDR3 spells CASSDLGQETQYF. In DNA form, the CDR3 reads TGTGCCAGCAGTGACTTGGGCCAAGAGACCCAGTACTTC.

The chain recombines TRBV20-1 with TRBJ2-5, with 7 bases lining up with TRBD1. Looked up from germline, CDR1 is DFQATT and CDR2 is SNEGSKA (reference sequence). J was trimmed by 2 bases and V by 6 bases; bases with no gene match: 12. The CDR3 is 15 residues long. The CDR3 spells CSASPGDSLQETQYF. The DNA for the CDR3 is TGCAGTGCCAGCCCCGGGGACAGCCTACAAGAGACCCAGTACTTC.